This record looks at one T cell receptor beta chain sequence and its context. The target antigen is unknown. One entry per CDR3 protein, called by TCRdb with MiXCR from the 5' RACE reads. The sample shows hundreds of thousands of distinct CDR3 sequences, 20% of them seen only once. The data derive from a study of CD8 T cells in ankylosing spondylitis. Whole-study findings and limits: Earlier literature documents some of the motif variants in reactive arthritis synovial fluid and blood. According to the report, clones linked to the disease were significantly enriched in matched synovial fluid samples taken from ankylosing spondylitis patients.

Germline V gene data show CDR1 as ENHRY and CDR2 as SYGVKD. V lost 2 bases to trimming and J lost 0 bases, with 8 bases between them. The length of the CDR3 is 15 residues. The sequencing input was blood, either unsorted or a sorted T cell fraction (not recorded which). This sequence was found in a male donor with ankylosing spondylitis or in good health (not recorded which). The chain carries TRBV10-3 and TRBJ1-3; D unresolved. DNA for the CDR3: TGTGCCATCAGTGAGGCGGGAATCTCTGGAAACACCATATATTTT. The encoded protein is CAISEAGISGNTIYF.